These 22 T cell receptor beta chains share one sample of origin, sequenced in a study of cytomegalovirus exposure and HLA in healthy donors. PCR was performed using 60 Vbeta and 13 Jbeta primers. Clones were read by immunoSEQ multiplex PCR, and TCRdb kept only the in-frame ones, dropping some. The sample comprises tens of thousands of clones, about two thirds of which are singletons, and roughly a fifth rests with the top ten. Sequenced: PBMCs. The receptors were sampled from a woman aged 50 to 60 in good health and CMV-seropositive.

This clone showed up just a few times. The chain uses TRBV28 and TRBJ2-7; D unclear. The CDR3 has 12 residues. Between the trimmed V and J ends, which lost 4 bases and 3 bases, there was a span of 7 bases. In germline, CDR1 is MDHEN, CDR2 SYDVKM. CDR3 protein: CASSYANYEQYF. DNA for the CDR3: TGTGCCAGCAGTTATGCGAACTACGAGCAGTACTTC. Filled out from reference TRBV28 and TRBJ2-7, the complete variable domain reads DVKVTQSSRYLVKRTGEKVFLECVQDMDHENMFWYRQDPGLGLRLIYFSYDVKMKEKGDIPEGYSVSREKKERFSLILESASTNQTSMYLCASSYANYEQYFGPGTRLTVT.

The chain recombines TRBV7-9 with TRBJ1-1; D gene ambiguous. The CDR3 has 13 amino acids. CDR1 is SEHNR, CDR2 FQNEAQ, per germline (reference sequence). V was pared by 5 bases and J by 0 bases, with 7 bases between. This chain's CDR3 is CASSPQMNTEAFF. The CDR3, as DNA: TGTGCCAGCAGCCCGCAGATGAACACTGAAGCTTTCTTT.

This clone was recorded once. The chain employs TRBV30 and TRBJ1-1; D possibly corresponds to TRBD1 (5 bases). The CDR3 runs 13 residues. Between the trimmed V and J ends, which lost 0 bases and 5 bases, there was a span of 10 bases. Germline V gives CDR1 GTSNPN, CDR2 SVGIG (reference sequence). The CDR3 here is CAWSVLGGTEAFF. In DNA form, the CDR3 reads TGTGCCTGGAGTGTACTCGGGGGAACTGAAGCTTTCTTT.

This rearrangement joins TRBV7-2 to TRBJ1-1; tentatively, D is TRBD1 (5 bases). Germline V gives CDR1 SGHTA, CDR2 FQGNSA. V dropped 3 bases and J dropped 0 bases, with 14 bases sitting between them. There are 16 residues in the CDR3. Here the CDR3 DNA reads TGTGCCAGCAGCTTTAAAGGCGGGGGTGTGAACACTGAAGCTTTCTTT. Translated, it gives CASSFKGGGVNTEAFF.

The rearrangement joins TRBV5-1 to TRBJ2-6; D possibly corresponds to TRBD1 (6 bases). Trimming left V 4 bases short and J 2 bases short, with 10 bases between. This CDR3 region has 15 residues. The V gene's germline CDR1 is SGHRS and CDR2 YFSETQ. The CDR3, as DNA: TGCGCCAGCAGCATAACAGGGACTGGGGCCAACGTCCTGACTTTC. Translated: CASSITGTGANVLTF.

The chain links TRBV2 to TRBJ2-7, with a possible D match to TRBD1 (7 bases). Deletions cut 6 bases from V and 1 base from J, with 19 bases between. Per germline, CDR1 SNHLY and CDR2 FYNNEI. CDR3 size: 16 residues. The CDR3 loop reads CASRKQGSGASYEQYF. DNA of the CDR3: TGTGCCAGCAGAAAACAGGGGTCGGGAGCTTCCTACGAGCAGTACTTC.

The chain recombines TRBV18 with TRBJ1-2; TRBD1 matches 9 bases. CDR3 size: 17 residues. Trimming at V came to 0 bases and at J to 6 bases, leaving 11 bases not matched to a gene. Germline V CDR1 and CDR2: KGHSH, LQKENI. The CDR3 loop is CASSPPSWDRVRDGYTF. CDR3 nucleotide sequence: TGTGCCAGCTCACCACCGAGTTGGGACAGGGTGCGAGATGGCTACACCTTC.

V is TRBV6-5 and J is TRBJ1-2; weak D call: TRBD1 (5 bases). This CDR3 contains 15 residues. V shed 4 bases and J shed 4 bases, with 16 bases lying between them. In germline, CDR1 is MNHEY, CDR2 SVGAGI. The CDR3 reads CASSWAAGSPYGYTF. DNA for the CDR3: TGTGCCAGCAGTTGGGCCGCAGGGTCCCCCTATGGCTACACCTTC.

The CDR3 region is CASSLAPGGNTIYF. CDR3 bases: TGTGCCAGCAGCTTAGCCCCAGGGGGAAACACCATATATTTT. This chain uses TRBV7-8 with TRBJ1-3, with D tentatively TRBD1 (5 bases). Trimming stripped 0 bases from V and 4 bases from J, with 7 bases between. CDR1 and CDR2 from the germline V gene are SGHVS and FQNEAQ. The CDR3 totals 14 residues.

There are a few counts of this clone. CDR3: CASSQERNRVGTEAFF. CDR3 nucleotide sequence: TGCGCCAGCAGCCAAGAACGGAACAGGGTCGGCACTGAAGCTTTCTTT. The V gene is TRBV4-1, the J gene TRBJ1-1, with a tentative D call TRBD1 (6 bases). CDR1 and CDR2 from the germline V gene are MGHRA and YSYEKL. The CDR3 has 16 amino acids. Trimming removed 0 bases at V and 4 bases at J, with 15 bases between.

A single count supports this clone. V usage is TRBV5-1 and J usage is TRBJ1-2; D is unresolved. Looked up from germline, CDR1 is SGHRS and CDR2 is YFSETQ. Between the trimmed V and J ends, which lost 4 bases and 7 bases, there was a span of 20 bases. The CDR3 runs 15 residues. The CDR3 spells CASSNQGGQEGGYTF. CDR3 coding DNA: TGCGCCAGCAGCAATCAAGGAGGCCAAGAGGGTGGCTACACCTTC.

The chain has TRBV14 and TRBJ1-1; 9 bases align to TRBD1. Trimming cost V 5 bases and J 4 bases; bases outside gene matches: 8. CDR3 size: 15 residues. Germline V CDR1 and CDR2: SGHDN, FVKESK. The CDR3 coding sequence is TGTGCCAGCAGCGAACAGGGGGCGCTGAGCACTGAAGCTTTCTTT. Encoded protein: CASSEQGALSTEAFF.

V gene TRBV4-2 combines with J gene TRBJ2-1; TRBD2 is a possible D gene (7 bases). With 6 bases removed from V and 3 bases from J, the gap between germline ends came to 24 bases. Germline CDR1 is LGHNA and CDR2 is YNFKEQ. This CDR3 comprises 18 residues. The CDR3 sequence is CASRRGGGAAGNYNEQFF. The DNA for the CDR3 is TGTGCCAGCAGGCGGGGAGGGGGGGCCGCTGGAAACTACAATGAGCAGTTCTTC.

J is TRBJ1-4 and V is TRBV5-6; a possible D gene is TRBD1 (6 bases). The CDR3 is 18 residues long. The germline gives CDR1 SGHDT, CDR2 YYEEEE. V was shortened by 3 bases and J by 0 bases, with 18 bases between the two germline ends. The CDR3 protein is CASSYRDIGWATNEKLFF. In DNA, the CDR3 is TGTGCCAGCAGCTACCGGGACATAGGATGGGCAACTAATGAAAAACTGTTTTTT. Supplemented by reference TRBV5-6 and TRBJ1-4, the full variable domain reads DAGVTQSPTHLIKTRGQQVTLRCSPKSGHDTVSWYQQALGQGPQFIFQYYEEEERQRGNFPDRFSGHQFPNYSSELNVNALLLGDSALYLCASSYRDIGWATNEKLFFGSGTQLSVL.

This clone was detected only a few times. The chain uses TRBV6-1 and TRBJ2-1; 10 nucleotides align to TRBD1. CDR3 length: 13 amino acids. Germline V gene lookup returns CDR1 MNHNS and CDR2 SASEGT. V shed 6 bases, J shed 8 bases, and the junction held 4 bases outside the gene matches. Here the CDR3 reads CASRRQGADEQFF. The CDR3 DNA is TGTGCCAGCAGGCGACAGGGGGCTGATGAGCAGTTCTTC.

This clone was counted between two and nine times. The V gene is TRBV29-1, the J gene TRBJ2-1; D gene ambiguous. V was shortened by 1 base and J by 7 bases, with 5 bases between the two germline ends. CDR3 size: 11 residues. Germline V lookup: CDR1 SQVTM, CDR2 ANQGSEA. CDR3 sequence reads: CSVEVANEQFF. Written as DNA, the CDR3 is TGCAGCGTTGAAGTCGCGAATGAGCAGTTCTTC.

There are a few counts of this clone. The chain combines TRBV7-8 with TRBJ1-1; 12 bases fit TRBD1. Germline assignment: CDR1 SGHVS and CDR2 FQNEAQ. Trimming removed 5 bases from V and 5 bases from J; junction bases left unmatched: 9. CDR3 length: 16 amino acids. CDR3 coding DNA: TGTGCCAGCAGCCAAGGGACAGGGGGCGCTGGGACTGAAGCTTTCTTT. It yields the protein CASSQGTGGAGTEAFF.

This clone was counted only a few times. The chain employs TRBV5-1 and TRBJ2-7; TRBD2 agrees at 9 bases. The CDR3 has 16 residues. CDR1 and CDR2 (germline): SGHRS, YFSETQ. Losses at the gene ends were 4 bases for V and 0 bases for J; bases not matched to a gene: 8. The DNA of the CDR3 is TGCGCCAGCAGCCCGGGGACTAGCAGGAGCTCCTACGAGCAGTACTTC. This sequence encodes CASSPGTSRSSYEQYF. Full variable domain (outside the CDR3, taken from reference TRBV5-1 and TRBJ2-7): KAGVTQTPRYLIKTRGQQVTLSCSPISGHRSVSWYQQTPGQGLQFLFEYFSETQRNKGNFPGRFSGRQFSNSRSEMNVSTLELGDSALYLCASSPGTSRSSYEQYFGPGTRLTVT.

This chain connects TRBV4-3 to TRBJ2-3; D might be TRBD2 (5 bases). V was pared by 1 base and J by 6 bases, with 20 bases between. This CDR3 comprises 17 residues. CDR1 and CDR2 from the germline V gene are LGHNA and YSLEER. The CDR3 loop is CASSQALAYMVGDTQYF. In DNA, the CDR3 is TGCGCCAGCAGCCAAGCTCTAGCCTACATGGTTGGCGATACGCAGTATTTT.

This clone has only a few counts. The chain joins TRBV19 to TRBJ1-4; D is unresolved. V was shortened by 0 bases and J by 0 bases, with 17 bases between the two germline ends. The germline V gene has CDR1 LNHDA and CDR2 SQIVND (reference sequence). The CDR3 loop spans 19 amino acids. The DNA for the CDR3 is TGTGCCAGTAGTATAGAAGACAAGTCCCTATCTGCAACTAATGAAAAACTGTTTTTT. Its protein is CASSIEDKSLSATNEKLFF.

The chain combines TRBV28 with TRBJ1-4; TRBD1 agrees at 10 bases. This CDR3 spans 14 amino acids. V lost 5 bases to trimming and J lost 7 bases; unmatched junction nucleotides: 4. CDR1 is MDHEN, CDR2 SYDVKM, per germline. The CDR3 nucleotides are TGTGCCAGCAGTGTGACAGGGGGCGGTGAAAAACTGTTTTTT. This codes for CASSVTGGGEKLFF. The entire variable domain, with the rest obtained from reference TRBV28 and TRBJ1-4, is as follows: DVKVTQSSRYLVKRTGEKVFLECVQDMDHENMFWYRQDPGLGLRLIYFSYDVKMKEKGDIPEGYSVSREKKERFSLILESASTNQTSMYLCASSVTGGGEKLFFGSGTQLSVL.

V gene TRBV29-1 combines with J gene TRBJ2-3; 10 positions match TRBD1. CDR1 SQVTM and CDR2 ANQGSEA come from the germline V gene. The V and J ends lost 0 bases and 6 bases, in that order; junction bases with no gene match: 6. The CDR3 extends over 15 amino acids. This CDR3 is CSVEDQTGGPDTQYF. Here the CDR3 DNA reads TGCAGCGTTGAAGATCAGACAGGGGGCCCGGATACGCAGTATTTT.